A single sample gave rise to the 18 T cell receptor beta chains below, sequenced in a study of human T cells and chemical hapten exposure (dated by TCRdb to the early 2020s). Receptors were amplified or captured by RACE. TCRdb records NextSeq 500 as the sequencer. Starting from the raw public reads, TCRdb applied fastp trimming at Q25, assembled clones with MiXCR and retained in-frame beta chains. Identical CDR3 proteins give one entry, which carries the most common genes and DNA. The sample data list more than 55,000 distinct CDR3 sequences, and roughly 9.8% of these were observed just once. The ten largest account for 3.3% of the sample. The sample's time point label, decoded: patch test 1, 2 weeks after DPC sensitization. The treatment or condition label, as the study defines it: therapeutic diphenylcyclopropenone sensitization with weekly scalp DPC. This sample comprised whole blood, obtained in connection with sensitization to the hapten diphenylcyclopropenone (DPC). Every receptor here comes from a woman aged 35 to 49 with alopecia areata. Some clones in this sample may be carry-over from other donors' samples.

This clonotype was counted between two and nine times. The chain recombines TRBV6-1 with TRBJ2-1; 8 bases align to TRBD1. J was trimmed by 4 bases and V by 7 bases; bases with no gene match: 12. CDR3 length: 16 residues. Germline CDR1 and CDR2: MNHNS and SASEGT. In DNA form, the CDR3 reads TGTGCCAGCACCCCGCCTGACAGGGGAACGTACAATGAGCAGTTCTTC. It yields the protein CASTPPDRGTYNEQFF.

V gene TRBV29-1 combines with J gene TRBJ1-2; D perhaps matches TRBD1 (5 bases). CDR1 SQVTM and CDR2 ANQGSEA come from the germline V gene. V was clipped by 4 bases and J by 9 bases, with 18 bases between them. The CDR3 is 13 amino acids. CDR3 region: CSVVTRGAISYTF. The CDR3 DNA sequence: TGCAGCGTTGTTACAAGGGGCGCGATTAGCTACACCTTC. Combining the CDR3 with reference TRBV29-1 and TRBJ1-2 gives the whole variable domain SAVISQKPSRDICQRGTSLTIQCQVDSQVTMMFWYRQQPGQSLTLIATANQGSEATYESGFVIDKFPISRPNLTFSTLTVSNMSPEDSSIYLCSVVTRGAISYTFGSGTRLTVV.

This clonotype was detected many times. The CDR3 loop reads CASSSAPLGGNTIYF. The CDR3 region has the DNA TGTGCCAGCAGTTCCGCTCCGCTGGGTGGAAACACCATATATTTT. The V call is TRBV7-9, the J call TRBJ1-3; no clear D. Germline CDR1 SEHNR, CDR2 FQNEAQ (reference sequence). V lost 6 bases and J lost 3, with 15 bases in between. The CDR3 loop spans 15 amino acids. The full variable domain, in which reference TRBV7-9 and TRBJ1-3 provide the parts outside the CDR3, is DTGVSQNPRHKITKRGQNVTFRCDPISEHNRLYWYRQTLGQGPEFLTYFQNEAQLEKSRLLSDRFSAERPKGSFSTLEIQRTEQGDSAMYLCASSSAPLGGNTIYFGEGSWLTVV.

This chain links TRBV7-6 with TRBJ1-3, with a weak D call TRBD1 (5 bases). The germline V gene encodes CDR1 SGHVS and CDR2 FNYEAQ. With 5 bases removed from V and 4 bases from J, the gap between germline ends came to 9 bases. This CDR3 is 13 amino acids long. The CDR3 loop is CASSTTGGNTIYF. For the CDR3, the DNA is TGTGCCAGCAGCACCACAGGCGGAAACACCATATATTTT. Combining the CDR3 with reference TRBV7-6 and TRBJ1-3 gives the whole variable domain GAGVSQSPRYKVTKRGQDVALRCDPISGHVSLYWYRQALGQGPEFLTYFNYEAQQDKSGLPNDRFSAERPEGSISTLTIQRTEQRDSAMYRCASSTTGGNTIYFGEGSWLTVV.

This clonotype was seen at least ten times. This chain connects TRBV7-9 to TRBJ2-3; the D gene is possibly TRBD2 (5 bases). The germline CDR1 and CDR2 sequences are SEHNR and FQNEAQ (reference sequence). This CDR3 is 14 amino acids long. V was trimmed by 8 bases and J by 0 bases, leaving 12 bases between them. CDR3 bases: TGTGCCAGCCGATCAGCGGCTAGCACAGATACGCAGTATTTT. Its translation is CASRSAASTDTQYF.

In this sample, this clonotype turned up many times. The gene calls are TRBV11-2 and TRBJ1-1, with D uncertain. Trimming removed 7 bases at V and 1 base at J, with 10 bases between. The CDR3 is 13 residues long. Germline values: CDR1 SGHAT, CDR2 FQNNGV. CDR3 region: CASTNLRNTEAFF. For the CDR3, the DNA is TGTGCCAGCACGAATCTGCGGAACACTGAAGCTTTCTTT.

V gene TRBV5-4 combines with J gene TRBJ2-7; 8 bases are a match to TRBD1. This CDR3 is built from 14 residues. Trimming removed 4 bases from V and 2 bases from J; junction bases left unmatched: 5. Germline assignment: CDR1 SGHNT and CDR2 YYREEE (reference sequence). CDR3 sequence (DNA): TGTGCCAGCAGCCTGGACAGGGCCCCCTACGAGCAGTACTTC. Residues: CASSLDRAPYEQYF. The full variable domain, rest sourced from reference TRBV5-4 and TRBJ2-7, is ETGVTQSPTHLIKTRGQQVTLRCSSQSGHNTVSWYQQALGQGPQFIFQYYREEENGRGNFPPRFSGLQFPNYSSELNVNALELDDSALYLCASSLDRAPYEQYFGPGTRLTVT.

This clonotype has just one count. A much larger clone differs by one base, so this may be a read error. The chain joins TRBV7-8 to TRBJ2-5; tentative D call: TRBD1 (5 bases). Trimming took 1 base from V and 7 from J, leaving 7 bases between them. The germline V gene encodes CDR1 SGHVS and CDR2 FQNEAQ. The CDR3 is made up of 12 amino acids. The CDR3 is CASSLGRGTQYF. CDR3 nucleotide sequence: TGTGCCAGCAGCTTAGGAAGGGGGACCCAGTACTTC.

The genes are TRBV10-1 and TRBJ1-1; D uncertain. Trimming left V 6 bases short and J 1 base short, with 9 bases between. CDR1 WNHNN and CDR2 SYGVQD come from the germline V gene (reference sequence). This CDR3 is built from 13 residues. CDR3 amino acids: CASRASGNTEAFF. CDR3 sequence (DNA): TGCGCCAGCAGGGCGTCAGGGAACACTGAAGCTTTCTTT.

The chain uses TRBV10-2 and TRBJ1-5; 7 nucleotides align to TRBD1. The J segment lost 2 bases and the V segment lost 2 bases, leaving 3 bases of the junction unmatched. The germline V gene has CDR1 WSHSY and CDR2 SAAADI. CDR3 length equals 15 residues. The chain's CDR3 is CASSETGVGNQPQHF. The CDR3 coding sequence is TGCGCCAGCAGTGAGACAGGGGTCGGCAATCAGCCCCAGCATTTT.

This chain joins TRBV5-1 and TRBJ2-5; 9 nucleotides line up with TRBD2. V trimming: 1 base; J trimming: 5 bases; junction bases outside the gene matches: 12. The CDR3 is made up of 17 amino acids. The germline CDR1 and CDR2 sequences are SGHRS and YFSETQ. CDR3 loop: CASSLFRGGALEETQYF. The CDR3 DNA sequence: TGCGCCAGCAGCTTGTTCCGCGGGGGGGCCTTGGAGGAGACCCAGTACTTC.

The genes are TRBV19 and TRBJ1-2; 7 nucleotides agree with TRBD1. This CDR3 contains 16 residues. J gave up 2 bases and V 5 bases, and 11 bases lay outside the gene matches. Germline V CDR1 and CDR2: LNHDA, SQIVND (reference sequence). CDR3 loop: CASSPQGQSMNYGYTF. The CDR3 nucleotides are TGTGCCAGTAGTCCACAGGGACAGTCAATGAACTATGGCTACACCTTC.

This clonotype showed up many times. V usage is TRBV7-8 and J usage is TRBJ1-5; D perhaps matches TRBD1 (6 bases). The V end was cut by 3 bases, the J end by 0 bases, with 21 bases between. Germline V gene lookup returns CDR1 SGHVS and CDR2 FQNEAQ. The CDR3 has 19 amino acids. The DNA of the CDR3 is TGTGCCAGCAGCTTTTCCACGGAGGCCGGACAGACTAGCAATCAGCCCCAGCATTTT. Amino acid sequence: CASSFSTEAGQTSNQPQHF.

This clonotype occurred many times. The CDR3 DNA reads TGTGCCAGCAGCCACAGGGGGTTCCCCTACGAGCAGTACTTC. This codes for CASSHRGFPYEQYF. The rearrangement uses TRBV3-1 and TRBJ2-7, with TRBD1 identical over 7 bases. The CDR3 is 14 amino acids. The germline gives CDR1 LGHDT, CDR2 YNNKEL (reference sequence). J was trimmed by 2 bases and V by 3 bases; bases with no gene match: 4.

Only a few counts were recorded for this clonotype. The chain uses TRBV12-3 or TRBV12-4 and TRBJ2-1; 9 bases map to TRBD2. V lost 6 bases, J lost 7 bases, and 10 bases stayed unmatched. The CDR3 spans 15 residues. This CDR3 is CASSPGGAGGNEQFF. The CDR3 DNA follows: TGTGCCAGCAGCCCCGGAGGAGCGGGGGGTAATGAGCAGTTCTTC.

A few counts support this clonotype. J is TRBJ2-3 and V is TRBV20-1; D is possibly TRBD1 (7 bases). This CDR3 comprises 15 residues. Trimming removed 5 bases at V and 0 bases at J, with 15 bases between. CDR1 DFQATT and CDR2 SNEGSKA come from the germline V gene (reference sequence). The CDR3, as DNA: TGCAGTGCTGCTAATCAGGGGGGAAGCACAGATACGCAGTATTTT. Translated, it gives CSAANQGGSTDTQYF.

This clonotype has at least ten counts. This sequence joins TRBV19 and TRBJ2-3; 10 positions match TRBD2. Trimming at V came to 7 bases and at J to 4 bases, leaving 11 bases not matched to a gene. The CDR3 has 16 residues. The germline V gene has CDR1 LNHDA and CDR2 SQIVND (reference sequence). The CDR3 is CASMRFPSGGSDTQYF. CDR3 bases: TGTGCCAGTATGAGGTTTCCTAGCGGGGGTTCAGATACGCAGTATTTT.

Many counts were recorded for this clonotype. This chain joins TRBV25-1 and TRBJ1-6; TRBD1 aligns across 10 bases. CDR3 size: 13 residues. V trimming: 7 bases; J trimming: 8 bases; junction bases outside the gene matches: 2. The germline V gene has CDR1 MGHDK and CDR2 SYGVNS. CDR3 residues: CASNDRGHSPLHF. The CDR3 bases are TGTGCCAGCAATGACAGGGGGCATTCACCCCTCCACTTT.